This T cell receptor beta chain derives from a study of cytomegalovirus exposure and HLA in healthy donors. V dropped 6 bases and J dropped 0; count of bases not matched to a gene: 3. The CDR3 consists of 17 residues. Germline V lookup: CDR1 MDHEN, CDR2 SYDVKM. Amplification used 60 Vbeta primers and 13 Jbeta primers. Profiled with immunoSEQ multiplex PCR; TCRdb holds only in-frame clones, not every one. The sample shows 190,000 or so clones, around 81% of them seen only once. Specimen: PBMCs. The sequence was collected from a woman aged 50 to 65 in good health and CMV-seropositive. This chain links TRBV28 with TRBJ2-3; TRBD2 matches 16 bases. CDR3 nucleotide sequence: TGTGCCAGCAGCTCGGGACTAGCGGGGGGGAGCACAGATACGCAGTATTTT. This sequence encodes CASSSGLAGGSTDTQYF.